This TCR beta chain derives from a study of CD8 T cells in ankylosing spondylitis. Findings and caveats of the study: There was a TCR beta motif, made of 7 or 8 highly homologous variants, that appeared characteristic of ankylosing spondylitis blood. Significant enrichment of disease-linked clones was reportedly seen in matched ankylosing spondylitis synovial fluid. Disease-linked clones were CD8+ and relatively rare in peripheral blood.

Each TCR beta library was made by quantitative 5'-RACE that incorporated molecular barcodes. Using its own MiXCR run on the 5' RACE reads, TCRdb lists one record per CDR3 protein. This sample yields 250,000 to 400,000 distinct CDR3 sequences, of which approximately 10% are seen a single time; more than 7% belongs to the top ten. With V trimmed by 0 bases and J by 7 bases, 10 bases remained unmatched. Germline V gene data show CDR1 as SGHNT and CDR2 as YENEEA. The CDR3 totals 17 residues. Points on this clonotype: Its antigen is still unknown.

Sequenced: blood, either unsorted or a sorted T cell fraction (not recorded which). The genes are TRBV11-3 and TRBJ2-2; 8 nucleotides agree with TRBD1. This receptor was identified in a female donor with ankylosing spondylitis or in good health (not recorded which). The CDR3 DNA reads TGTGCCAGCAGCTTAGATCGGAGGCAGGGGGCTGTCGGGGAGCTGTTTTTT. Protein: CASSLDRRQGAVGELFF. Looking up the rest from reference TRBV11-3 and TRBJ2-2 gives the full variable domain: EAGVVQSPRYKIIEKKQPVAFWCNPISGHNTLYWYLQNLGQGPELLIRYENEEAVDDSQLPKDRFSAERLKGVDSTLKIQPAELGDSAVYLCASSLDRRQGAVGELFFGEGSRLTVL.